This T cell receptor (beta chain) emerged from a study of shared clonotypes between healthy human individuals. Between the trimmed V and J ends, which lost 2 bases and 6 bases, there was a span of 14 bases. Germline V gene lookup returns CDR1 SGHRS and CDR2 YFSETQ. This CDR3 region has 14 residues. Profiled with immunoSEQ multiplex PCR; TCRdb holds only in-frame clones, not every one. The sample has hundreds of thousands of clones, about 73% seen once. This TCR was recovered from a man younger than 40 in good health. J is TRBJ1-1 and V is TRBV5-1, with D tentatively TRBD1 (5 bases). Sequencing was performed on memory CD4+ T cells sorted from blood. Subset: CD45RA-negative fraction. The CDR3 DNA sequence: TGCGCCAGCAGCTTAACCGGACGGGACGCTGAAGCTTTCTTT. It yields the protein CASSLTGRDAEAFF.